The 6 T cell receptor beta chains in this list originate from one sample, sequenced in a study of T cell responses to AZD1222 COVID-19 vaccine. Sequencing used immunoSEQ multiplex PCR; TCRdb keeps in-frame clones, though not all of them. The sample has about 69,000 clones; around four fifths are singletons. Sequences were derived from peripheral blood, sampled 28 days after the second AZD1222 dose. Source of these receptors: an adult who received the AZD1222 COVID-19 vaccine.

This clone has a single count. CDR3 region: CASSHRGTANYGYTF. The DNA of the CDR3 is TGTGCCAGCAGTCACAGGGGGACGGCGAACTATGGCTACACCTTC. This chain connects TRBV6-2 or TRBV6-3 to TRBJ1-2; TRBD1 aligns across 8 bases. V shed 5 bases and J 2 bases; nucleotides not matched to a gene: 7. The CDR3 extends over 15 amino acids. Germline V gene lookup returns CDR1 MNHEY and CDR2 SVGEGT.

The count of this clone is one. This chain connects TRBV5-1 to TRBJ1-1; D might be TRBD1 (5 bases). V gave up 4 bases and J gave up 5 bases, with 15 bases separating them. Germline loops: CDR1 SGHRS, CDR2 YFSETQ. The CDR3 spans 14 residues. CDR3 bases: TGCGCCAGCAGCCCCTCTTTTGGGGGAACTGAAGCTTTCTTT. It translates to CASSPSFGGTEAFF.

The V and J genes are TRBV7-9 and TRBJ2-3; no reliable D call. Trimming pared 1 base from V and 6 bases from J, leaving 11 bases between. Germline V lookup: CDR1 SEHNR, CDR2 FQNEAQ (reference sequence). CDR3 length: 14 amino acids. The DNA for the CDR3 is TGTGCCAGCAGCTTAGGGCGGTCCGGGGATACGCAGTATTTT. As protein: CASSLGRSGDTQYF.

The genes are TRBV29-1 and TRBJ2-3; D is possibly TRBD1 (6 bases). Trimming stripped 6 bases from V and 4 bases from J, with 11 bases between. The CDR3 consists of 12 residues. Looked up from germline, CDR1 is SQVTM and CDR2 is ANQGSEA. Here the CDR3 DNA reads TGCAGCGTGAAACAGGGTCCAGATACGCAGTATTTT. It is translated as CSVKQGPDTQYF.

This chain joins TRBV27 and TRBJ2-1; a weak D match, TRBD2 (6 bases). Trimming took off 4 bases at V and 8 bases at J, with 18 bases between the two ends. CDR3 length: 15 residues. Per the germline V gene, CDR1 is MNHEY and CDR2 is SMNVEV (reference sequence). CDR3 bases: TGTGCCAGCAGTTCCTCCGGCCACGGGGGTTATGAGCAGTTCTTC. Encoded protein: CASSSSGHGGYEQFF.

This clone has a single count. The CDR3 coding sequence is TGTGCCAGCAGCTTAGCCCCGGCAGTCTACGAGCAGTACTTC. Its protein is CASSLAPAVYEQYF. The gene calls are TRBV11-2 and TRBJ2-7; D gene ambiguous. Deletions cut 1 base from V and 3 bases from J, with 10 bases between. The CDR3 length is 14 residues. Germline-derived CDR1 and CDR2 are SGHAT and FQNNGV.